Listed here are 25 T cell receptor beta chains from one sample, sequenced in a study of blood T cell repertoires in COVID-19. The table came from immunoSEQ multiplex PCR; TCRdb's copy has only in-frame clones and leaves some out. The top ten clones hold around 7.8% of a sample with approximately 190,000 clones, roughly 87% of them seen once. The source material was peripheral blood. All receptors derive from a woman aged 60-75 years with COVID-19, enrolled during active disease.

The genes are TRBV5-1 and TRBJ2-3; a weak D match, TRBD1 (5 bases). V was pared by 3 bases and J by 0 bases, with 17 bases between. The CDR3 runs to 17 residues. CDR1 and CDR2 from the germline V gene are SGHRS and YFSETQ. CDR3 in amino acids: CASSSTPPGKSTDTQYF. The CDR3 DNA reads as TGCGCCAGCAGCTCAACCCCCCCAGGGAAGAGCACAGATACGCAGTATTTT.

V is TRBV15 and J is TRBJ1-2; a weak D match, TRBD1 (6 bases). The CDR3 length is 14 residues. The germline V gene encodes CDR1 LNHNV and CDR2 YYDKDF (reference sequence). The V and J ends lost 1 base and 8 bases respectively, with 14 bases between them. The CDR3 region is CATSRGTTGLGYTF. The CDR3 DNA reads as TGTGCCACCAGCAGAGGCACCACAGGGTTAGGCTACACCTTC.

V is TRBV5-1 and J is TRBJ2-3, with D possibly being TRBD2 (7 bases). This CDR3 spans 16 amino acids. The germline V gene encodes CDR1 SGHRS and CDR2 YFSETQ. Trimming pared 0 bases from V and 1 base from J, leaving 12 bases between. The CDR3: CASSLEPGGRTDTQYF. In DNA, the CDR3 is TGCGCCAGCAGCTTGGAGCCGGGGGGCCGCACAGATACGCAGTATTTT.

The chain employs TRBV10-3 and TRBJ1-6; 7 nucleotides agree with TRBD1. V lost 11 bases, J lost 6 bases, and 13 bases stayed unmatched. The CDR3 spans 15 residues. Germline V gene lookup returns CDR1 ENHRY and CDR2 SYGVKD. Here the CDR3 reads CAASSGTDANSPLHF. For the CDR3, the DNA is TGTGCCGCCTCGTCAGGGACAGACGCTAATTCACCCCTCCACTTT.

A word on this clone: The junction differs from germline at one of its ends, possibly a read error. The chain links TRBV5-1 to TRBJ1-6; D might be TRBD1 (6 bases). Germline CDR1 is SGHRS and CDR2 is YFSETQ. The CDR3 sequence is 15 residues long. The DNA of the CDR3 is TGCGCCCGCAGCTTCGCGGGGGCGGGGGGATCACCCCTCCACTTT. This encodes CARSFAGAGGSPLHF.

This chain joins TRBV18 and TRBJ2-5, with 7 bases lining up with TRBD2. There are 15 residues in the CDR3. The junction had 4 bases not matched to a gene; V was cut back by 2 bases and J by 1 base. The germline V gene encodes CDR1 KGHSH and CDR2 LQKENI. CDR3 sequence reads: CASSPLGGTQETQYF. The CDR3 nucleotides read TGTGCCAGCTCACCATTGGGAGGGACCCAAGAGACCCAGTACTTC.

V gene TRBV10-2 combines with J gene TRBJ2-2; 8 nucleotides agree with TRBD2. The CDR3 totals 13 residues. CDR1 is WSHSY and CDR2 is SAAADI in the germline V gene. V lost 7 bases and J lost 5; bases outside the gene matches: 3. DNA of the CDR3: TGCGCCAGCACCACGGGAGGGACCGGGGAGCTGTTTTTT. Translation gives CASTTGGTGELFF.

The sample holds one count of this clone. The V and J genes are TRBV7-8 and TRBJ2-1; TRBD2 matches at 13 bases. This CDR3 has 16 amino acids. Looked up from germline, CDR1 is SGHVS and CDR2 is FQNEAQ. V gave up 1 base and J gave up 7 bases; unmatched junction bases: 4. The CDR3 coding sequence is TGTGCCAGCAGCTTAGGCGGGACTAGCGGGGTTAATGAGCAGTTCTTC. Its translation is CASSLGGTSGVNEQFF.

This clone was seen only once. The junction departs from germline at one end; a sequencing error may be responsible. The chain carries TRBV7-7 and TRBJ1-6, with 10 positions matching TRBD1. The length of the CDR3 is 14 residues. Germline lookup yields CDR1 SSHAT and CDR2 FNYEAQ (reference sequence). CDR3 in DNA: TGTGCTAGCAGCATGGGACAGGGGAATTCACCCCTCCACTTT. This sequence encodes CASSMGQGNSPLHF.

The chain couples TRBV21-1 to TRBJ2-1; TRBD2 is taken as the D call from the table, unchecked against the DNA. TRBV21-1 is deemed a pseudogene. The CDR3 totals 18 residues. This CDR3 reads CASLRRINETSYHNEQFF. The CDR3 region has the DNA TGTGCCAGCCTTAGGAGGATTAATGAGACTAGCTATCACAATGAGCAGTTCTTC.

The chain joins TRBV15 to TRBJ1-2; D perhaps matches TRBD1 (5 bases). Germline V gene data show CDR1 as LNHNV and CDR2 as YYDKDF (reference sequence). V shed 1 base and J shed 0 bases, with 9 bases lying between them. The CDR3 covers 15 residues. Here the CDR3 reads CATSRGQKSNYGYTF. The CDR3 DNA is TGTGCCACCAGCAGAGGACAGAAATCTAACTATGGCTACACCTTC.

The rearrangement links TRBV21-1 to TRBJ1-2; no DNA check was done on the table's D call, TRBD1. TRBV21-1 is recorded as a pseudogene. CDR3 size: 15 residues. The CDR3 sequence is CASSRTDLSNYGYTF. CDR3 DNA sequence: TGTGCCAGCAGTCGGACAGACCTCTCTAACTATGGCTACACCTTC.

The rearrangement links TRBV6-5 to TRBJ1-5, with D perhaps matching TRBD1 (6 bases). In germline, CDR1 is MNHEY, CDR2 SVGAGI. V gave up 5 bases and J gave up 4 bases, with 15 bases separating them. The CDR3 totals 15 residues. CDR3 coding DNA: TGTGCCAGCAGTCCTGCTCGGGGGGCGAATCAGCCCCAGCATTTT. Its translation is CASSPARGANQPQHF.

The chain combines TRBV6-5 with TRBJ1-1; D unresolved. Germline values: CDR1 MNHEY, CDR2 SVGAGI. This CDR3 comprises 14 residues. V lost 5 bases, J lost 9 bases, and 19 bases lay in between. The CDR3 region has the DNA TGTGCCAGCAGTCGGGTCTATCAAATAAGTAAAGCTTTCTTT. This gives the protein CASSRVYQISKAFF.

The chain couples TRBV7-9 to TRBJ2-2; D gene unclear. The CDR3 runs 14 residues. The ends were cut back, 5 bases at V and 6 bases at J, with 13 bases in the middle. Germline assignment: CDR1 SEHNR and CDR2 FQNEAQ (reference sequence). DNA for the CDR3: TGTGCCAGCAGCATCACACTATCGGCCGGGGAGCTGTTTTTT. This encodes CASSITLSAGELFF.

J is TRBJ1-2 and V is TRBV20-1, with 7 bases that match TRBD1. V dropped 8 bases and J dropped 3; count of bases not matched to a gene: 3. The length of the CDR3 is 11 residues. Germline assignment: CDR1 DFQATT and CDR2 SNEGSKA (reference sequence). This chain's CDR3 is CSPGTDYGYTF. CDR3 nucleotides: TGCAGTCCGGGGACAGACTATGGCTACACCTTC.

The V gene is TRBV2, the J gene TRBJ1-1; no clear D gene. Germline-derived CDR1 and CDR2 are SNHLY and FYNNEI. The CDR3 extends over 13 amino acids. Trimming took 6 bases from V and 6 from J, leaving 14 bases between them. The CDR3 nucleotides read TGTGCCAGCAGCCCTATGCGGGTGGCTGAAGCTTTCTTT. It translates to CASSPMRVAEAFF. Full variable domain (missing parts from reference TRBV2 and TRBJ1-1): EPEVTQTPSHQVTQMGQEVILRCVPISNHLYFYWYRQILGQKVEFLVSFYNNEISEKSEIFDDQFSVERPDGSNFTLKIRSTKLEDSAMYFCASSPMRVAEAFFGQGTRLTVV.

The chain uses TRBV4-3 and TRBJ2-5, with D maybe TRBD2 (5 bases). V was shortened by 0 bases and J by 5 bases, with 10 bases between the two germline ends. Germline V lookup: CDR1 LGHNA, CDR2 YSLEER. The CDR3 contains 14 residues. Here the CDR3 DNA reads TGCGCCAGCAGCCAAGATCGAAGAGGGGAGACCCAGTACTTC. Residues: CASSQDRRGETQYF.

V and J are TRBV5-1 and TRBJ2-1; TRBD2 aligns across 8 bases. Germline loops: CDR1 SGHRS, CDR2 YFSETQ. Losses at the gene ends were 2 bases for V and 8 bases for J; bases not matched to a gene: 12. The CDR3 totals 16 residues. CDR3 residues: CASSLGLSGGVDEQFF. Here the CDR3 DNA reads TGCGCCAGCAGCTTAGGTCTAAGCGGGGGTGTCGATGAGCAGTTCTTC.

The CDR3 sequence is CASSLSQGYTEAFF. The CDR3, as DNA: TGTGCCAGCAGTTTAAGTCAGGGGTACACTGAAGCTTTCTTT. V gene TRBV7-6 combines with J gene TRBJ1-1; D might be TRBD1 (6 bases). Germline-derived CDR1 and CDR2 are SGHVS and FNYEAQ. Trimming took 6 bases from V and 3 from J, leaving 14 bases between them. CDR3 size: 14 residues. Based on the CDR3 plus reference TRBV7-6 and TRBJ1-1, the full variable domain is GAGVSQSPRYKVTKRGQDVALRCDPISGHVSLYWYRQALGQGPEFLTYFNYEAQQDKSGLPNDRFSAERPEGSISTLTIQRTEQRDSAMYRCASSLSQGYTEAFFGQGTRLTVV.

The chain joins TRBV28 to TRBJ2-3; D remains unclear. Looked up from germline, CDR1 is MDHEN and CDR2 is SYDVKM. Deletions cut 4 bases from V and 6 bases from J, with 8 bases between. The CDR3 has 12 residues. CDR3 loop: CASSSRLDTQYF. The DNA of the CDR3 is TGTGCCAGCAGTTCGCGACTGGATACGCAGTATTTT.

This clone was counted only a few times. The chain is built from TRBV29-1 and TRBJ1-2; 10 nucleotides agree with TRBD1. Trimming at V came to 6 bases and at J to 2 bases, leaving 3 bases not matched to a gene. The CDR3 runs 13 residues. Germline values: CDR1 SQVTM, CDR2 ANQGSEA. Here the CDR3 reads CSVKGQGNYGYTF. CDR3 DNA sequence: TGCAGCGTCAAGGGACAGGGGAACTATGGCTACACCTTC.

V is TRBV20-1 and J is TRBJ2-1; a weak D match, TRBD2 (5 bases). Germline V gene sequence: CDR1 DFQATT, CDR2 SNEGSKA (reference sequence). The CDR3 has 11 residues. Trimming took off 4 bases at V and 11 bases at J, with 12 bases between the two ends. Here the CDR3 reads CSATTSNKQFF. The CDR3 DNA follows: TGCAGTGCTACCACTAGTAATAAGCAGTTCTTC.

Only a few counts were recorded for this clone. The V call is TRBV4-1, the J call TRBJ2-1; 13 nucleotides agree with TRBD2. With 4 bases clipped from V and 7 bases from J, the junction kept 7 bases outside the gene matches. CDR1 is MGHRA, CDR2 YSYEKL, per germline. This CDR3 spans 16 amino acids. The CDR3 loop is CASSRALAGGGNEQFF. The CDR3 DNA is TGCGCCAGCAGCCGAGCACTAGCGGGAGGGGGGAATGAGCAGTTCTTC.

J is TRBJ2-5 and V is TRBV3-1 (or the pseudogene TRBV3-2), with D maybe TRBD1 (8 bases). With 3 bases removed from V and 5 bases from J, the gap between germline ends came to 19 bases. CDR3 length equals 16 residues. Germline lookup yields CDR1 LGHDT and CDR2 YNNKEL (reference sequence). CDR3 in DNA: TGTGCCAGCAGCCAGCGACAGGGGAGGGTCGGGGAGACCCAGTACTTC. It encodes CASSQRQGRVGETQYF.